The 26 T cell receptor beta chains below come from one sample, sequenced in a study of CD4+ T cells in melanoma. Sequenced by immunoSEQ multiplex PCR; TCRdb stores in-frame clones only, minus some. The sample has 20,000 to 25,000 clones, over 75% seen once. The specimen sequenced was cells from a culture (not recorded whether cultured in vitro). These receptor sequences come from a human donor with melanoma.

CDR3 amino acids: CASRARGGPGELFF. CDR3 nucleotide sequence: TGTGCCAGCAGGGCCAGGGGGGGCCCCGGGGAGCTGTTTTTT. The chain recombines TRBV6-1 with TRBJ2-2, with D possibly being TRBD1 or TRBD2 (7 bases each). V was cut by 6 bases and J by 6 bases, with 14 bases left in between. This CDR3 comprises 14 residues. From germline, CDR1 is MNHNS and CDR2 SASEGT.

This clone was picked up one time. The rearrangement uses TRBV19 and TRBJ1-1; TRBD1 matches at 7 bases. The germline gives CDR1 LNHDA, CDR2 SQIVND (reference sequence). V shed 7 bases, J shed 5 bases, and the junction held 13 bases outside the gene matches. CDR3 length equals 15 residues. Here the CDR3 DNA reads TGTGCCAGTACCCCAGCTAGGGGGCGCGTTACTGAAGCTTTCTTT. This sequence encodes CASTPARGRVTEAFF.

The chain uses TRBV5-1 and TRBJ1-3; D is unclear. Per the germline V gene, CDR1 is SGHRS and CDR2 is YFSETQ. V lost 2 bases, J lost 0 bases, and 6 bases lay in between. CDR3 length equals 14 residues. The CDR3 loop reads CASSFDGSGNTIYF. Written as DNA, the CDR3 is TGCGCCAGCAGCTTTGACGGCTCTGGAAACACCATATATTTT.

The chain links TRBV2 to TRBJ1-5; TRBD1 agrees at 7 bases. This CDR3 has 13 residues. Trimming at V came to 7 bases and at J to 6 bases, leaving 6 bases not matched to a gene. Germline CDR1 SNHLY, CDR2 FYNNEI. The CDR3 DNA is TGTGCCAGCACCACAGGGGCAAGTCAGCCCCAGCATTTT. Amino acids: CASTTGASQPQHF.

The sample holds one count of this clone. The chain couples TRBV10-3 to TRBJ2-2; 9 bases line up with TRBD1. The CDR3 extends over 16 amino acids. V lost 2 bases and J lost 4; bases outside the gene matches: 5. Germline V gene sequence: CDR1 ENHRY, CDR2 SYGVKD. CDR3 in DNA: TGTGCCATCAGTGAGCTTGGGACAGGGAGCACCGGGGAGCTGTTTTTT. It encodes CAISELGTGSTGELFF.

The V gene is TRBV2, the J gene TRBJ2-3, with 9 bases identical to TRBD1. CDR3 length: 15 residues. J gave up 2 bases and V 8 bases, and 8 bases lay outside the gene matches. CDR1 is SNHLY and CDR2 is FYNNEI in the germline V gene. Here the CDR3 reads CASRRQGGPTDTQYF. In nucleotides, the CDR3 is TGTGCCAGCCGGAGACAGGGGGGACCCACAGATACGCAGTATTTT.

The chain recombines TRBV19 with TRBJ1-5; 7 bases map to TRBD1. This CDR3 spans 16 amino acids. V lost 7 bases to trimming and J lost 2 bases; unmatched junction nucleotides: 11. The germline gives CDR1 LNHDA, CDR2 SQIVND (reference sequence). The CDR3: CASTPPGQRRNQPQHF. In nucleotides, the CDR3 is TGTGCCAGTACCCCTCCGGGACAGAGACGCAATCAGCCCCAGCATTTT.

The chain has TRBV9 and TRBJ1-5; D is ambiguous. There are 12 residues in the CDR3. Germline V CDR1 and CDR2: SGDLS, YYNGEE. Between the trimmed V and J ends, which lost 3 bases and 5 bases, there was a span of 6 bases. CDR3 protein: CASSDGYQPQHF. CDR3 coding DNA: TGTGCCAGCAGCGACGGGTATCAGCCCCAGCATTTT.

J is TRBJ1-2 and V is TRBV11-2; 9 bases agree with TRBD1. Trimming cost V 7 bases and J 4 bases; bases outside gene matches: 13. The CDR3 totals 16 residues. Germline V gene data show CDR1 as SGHAT and CDR2 as FQNNGV. The CDR3 DNA follows: TGTGCCAGCACCAGGCCCCGGGGGACAGGGATCTATGGCTACACCTTC. Translating gives CASTRPRGTGIYGYTF.

The V call is TRBV11-2, the J call TRBJ2-3, with D perhaps TRBD1 (5 bases). This CDR3 has 12 residues. V gave up 3 bases and J gave up 11 bases, with 12 bases separating them. CDR1 and CDR2 from the germline V gene are SGHAT and FQNNGV. The CDR3 DNA reads TGTGCCAGCAGCTTTAGGACACGAAGGCAGTATTTT. It specifies CASSFRTRRQYF.

This clone is termed medium-sized. This rearrangement joins TRBV5-1 to TRBJ1-1, with a possible D match to TRBD1 (6 bases). Looked up from germline, CDR1 is SGHRS and CDR2 is YFSETQ. This CDR3 has 15 residues. Trimming removed 2 bases from V and 5 bases from J, with 16 bases in between. The CDR3 sequence: CASSLSSGAGTEAFF. CDR3 sequence (DNA): TGCGCCAGCAGCTTAAGCTCGGGGGCCGGTACTGAAGCTTTCTTT.

This chain links TRBV5-4 with TRBJ1-6; D is undetermined. Per germline, CDR1 SGHNT and CDR2 YYREEE (reference sequence). Trimming pared 5 bases from V and 10 bases from J, leaving 16 bases between. This CDR3 has 14 residues. CDR3 in amino acids: CASSGGSQGSPLHF. The CDR3 DNA reads TGTGCCAGCAGTGGAGGGAGTCAAGGGTCACCCCTCCACTTT.

The chain joins TRBV5-4 to TRBJ2-6; TRBD1 might be the D (6 bases). V lost 4 bases and J lost 4, with 12 bases in between. The CDR3 length is 15 residues. Germline CDR1 and CDR2: SGHNT and YYREEE (reference sequence). CDR3 loop: CASSRRTAGANVLTF. CDR3 DNA: TGTGCCAGCAGCAGACGGACAGCCGGGGCCAACGTCCTGACTTTC.

J is TRBJ1-4 and V is TRBV11-2; D uncertain. Trimming shortened V by 1 base and J by 4 bases, and 10 bases separated the two germline ends. The CDR3 has 15 amino acids. The germline CDR1 and CDR2 sequences are SGHAT and FQNNGV. The CDR3 protein is CASSLVARSNEKLFF. Here the CDR3 DNA reads TGTGCCAGCAGCTTAGTAGCCAGGAGTAATGAAAAACTGTTTTTT. The variable domain in full, with the rest retrieved from reference TRBV11-2 and TRBJ1-4, is EAGVAQSPRYKIIEKRQSVAFWCNPISGHATLYWYQQILGQGPKLLIQFQNNGVVDDSQLPKDRFSAERLKGVDSTLKIQPAKLEDSAVYLCASSLVARSNEKLFFGSGTQLSVL.

The chain has TRBV12-5 and TRBJ1-2; D might be TRBD1 (5 bases). The CDR3 contains 17 residues. V shed 0 bases and J shed 5 bases, with 19 bases lying between them. Germline CDR1 LGHNT, CDR2 FRNRAP. Here the CDR3 reads CASGLVIVKGQEYGYTF. For the CDR3, the DNA is TGTGCTAGTGGTTTGGTAATTGTGAAGGGGCAGGAATATGGCTACACCTTC.

Only one count was recorded for this clone. The chain has TRBV15 and TRBJ1-1; D is unresolved. This CDR3 contains 12 residues. V lost 3 bases to trimming and J lost 7 bases, with 9 bases between them. CDR1 is LNHNV, CDR2 YYDKDF, per germline (reference sequence). The CDR3 region is CATSRAFGEAFF. The CDR3 bases are TGTGCCACCAGCAGGGCCTTCGGTGAAGCTTTCTTT.

To note about this clone: One junction end does not reproduce the germline sequence, and a read error may be involved. This sequence joins TRBV2 and TRBJ1-2; unclear D gene. Germline assignment: CDR1 SNHLY and CDR2 FYNNEI. This CDR3 has 14 amino acids. As DNA, the CDR3 is TGTGCCAGCAGGGAAGGCCTAGCTAACTATGGCTACACCTTC. Its translation: CASREGLANYGYTF.

The chain employs TRBV5-1 and TRBJ1-6; maybe TRBD1 (5 bases). The CDR3 contains 15 residues. CDR1 and CDR2 (germline): SGHRS, YFSETQ. V lost 0 bases and J lost 8, with 12 bases in between. The CDR3 here is CASSLEAGIDSPLHF. The CDR3 region has the DNA TGCGCCAGCAGCTTGGAGGCAGGGATCGATTCACCCCTCCACTTT.

V and J are TRBV6-1 and TRBJ1-2; D remains unclear. CDR1 is MNHNS and CDR2 is SASEGT in the germline V gene. CDR3 size: 14 residues. The germline V and J ends were trimmed by 0 bases and 3 bases, with 8 bases remaining between them. This CDR3 is CASSEAWIYYGYTF. CDR3 in DNA: TGTGCCAGCAGTGAAGCCTGGATTTACTATGGCTACACCTTC.

The chain employs TRBV10-3 and TRBJ2-3, with 8 nucleotides matching TRBD1. The length of the CDR3 is 14 residues. The junction had 5 bases not matched to a gene; V was cut back by 2 bases and J by 7 bases. From germline, CDR1 is ENHRY and CDR2 SYGVKD. Here the CDR3 DNA reads TGTGCCATCAGTGAGGACAGGGGACAAAATACGCAGTATTTT. The encoded protein is CAISEDRGQNTQYF.

V usage is TRBV10-3 and J usage is TRBJ2-2; 8 nucleotides match TRBD1. CDR3 length equals 15 residues. Trimming at V came to 7 bases and at J to 7 bases, leaving 11 bases not matched to a gene. Germline lookup yields CDR1 ENHRY and CDR2 SYGVKD. The CDR3 is CAIKGTGGRDGELFF. CDR3 bases: TGTGCCATCAAGGGGACAGGCGGTAGAGACGGGGAGCTGTTTTTT.

The V and J genes are TRBV6-1 and TRBJ1-6, with no clear D. In germline, CDR1 is MNHNS, CDR2 SASEGT. V dropped 2 bases and J dropped 3 bases, with 14 bases sitting between them. The CDR3 runs 17 residues. This CDR3 is CASSETYQTIYNSPLHF. CDR3 coding DNA: TGTGCCAGCAGTGAAACTTACCAGACAATCTATAATTCACCCCTCCACTTT.

The CDR3 here is CASSGTGDGYTF. CDR3 DNA: TGTGCCAGCAGTGGGACAGGGGATGGCTACACCTTC. J is TRBJ1-2 and V is TRBV6-5; 10 nucleotides agree with TRBD1. V was pared by 5 bases and J by 6 bases, with 0 bases of the junction left unmatched. Germline CDR1 and CDR2: MNHEY and SVGAGI. The length of the CDR3 is 12 residues.

The chain employs TRBV19 and TRBJ2-6; TRBD1 matches at 7 bases. Germline CDR1 reads LNHDA; CDR2 reads SQIVND (reference sequence). J was trimmed by 4 bases and V by 5 bases; bases with no gene match: 5. The CDR3 has 15 residues. The chain's CDR3 is CASSSTGYGANVLTF. As DNA, the CDR3 is TGTGCCAGTAGTTCGACAGGGTACGGGGCCAACGTCCTGACTTTC.

This clone was seen only a few times. The V gene is TRBV14, the J gene TRBJ2-1; 8 positions match TRBD2. This CDR3 has 15 residues. The junction had 7 bases not matched to a gene; V was cut back by 0 bases and J by 9 bases. In germline, CDR1 is SGHDN, CDR2 FVKESK. This CDR3 reads CASSQDGTSFREQFF. In DNA form, the CDR3 reads TGTGCCAGCAGCCAAGATGGGACTAGTTTCCGTGAGCAGTTCTTC. Full variable domain (remainder filled in from reference TRBV14 and TRBJ2-1): EAGVTQFPSHSVIEKGQTVTLRCDPISGHDNLYWYRRVMGKEIKFLLHFVKESKQDESGMPNNRFLAERTGGTYSTLKVQPAELEDSGVYFCASSQDGTSFREQFFGPGTRLTVL.

The chain couples TRBV2 to TRBJ2-3, with D unclear. This CDR3 is built from 14 residues. Germline V CDR1 and CDR2: SNHLY, FYNNEI. V lost 3 bases, J lost 2 bases, and 9 bases lay in between. The CDR3 DNA is TGTGCCAGCAGTGATAGGGCAGTCACAGATACGCAGTATTTT. Protein: CASSDRAVTDTQYF.